A selection of T cell receptor beta chains follows, all from one sample in a study of Graves' ophthalmopathy and Graves' hyperthyroidism. Using its own MiXCR run on the multiplex PCR reads, TCRdb lists one record per CDR3 protein. This sample has 600,000 to 950,000 distinct CDR3 sequences, with approximately 40% found just once. The sequenced sample was peripheral blood. These receptors all stem from an adult man with Graves' ophthalmopathy. Both conserved end residues are part of each CDR3.

v_gene: TRBV20-1; j_gene: TRBJ1-2; CDR3aa: CSAQDRGLSNYGYTF
v_gene: TRBV20-1; j_gene: TRBJ1-5; CDR3aa: CSACRALNQPQHF
v_gene: TRBV6-1; j_gene: TRBJ1-1; CDR3aa: CASMKGQAFEAFF
v_gene: TRBV19; j_gene: TRBJ1-1; CDR3aa: CASAQRREEAFF
v_gene: TRBV4-3; j_gene: TRBJ2-5; CDR3aa: CASSQETTGGLETQYF
v_gene: TRBV7-9; j_gene: TRBJ1-5; CDR3aa: CASSFPGTGNQPQHF
v_gene: TRBV6-6; j_gene: TRBJ2-7; CDR3aa: CASSYFQGRTYEQYF
v_gene: TRBV2; j_gene: TRBJ2-7; CDR3aa: CASSSRREGLVYEQYF
v_gene: TRBV20-1; j_gene: TRBJ1-4; CDR3aa: CSARDPSGTGEKLFF
v_gene: TRBV7-2; j_gene: TRBJ1-6; CDR3aa: CASSLVQGRPYNSPLHF
v_gene: TRBV6-1; j_gene: TRBJ1-1; CDR3aa: CASSEGQGGTEAFF
v_gene: TRBV5-4; j_gene: TRBJ2-7; CDR3aa: CASSQKQGSSYEQYF
v_gene: TRBV25-1; j_gene: TRBJ1-2; CDR3aa: CASYSFDYGYTF
v_gene: TRBV28; j_gene: TRBJ1-6; CDR3aa: CASHRGSPLHF
v_gene: TRBV29-1; j_gene: TRBJ1-1; CDR3aa: CSMIGELNTEAFF
v_gene: TRBV7-2; j_gene: TRBJ1-6; CDR3aa: CASNEVGVGNSPLHF
v_gene: TRBV7-8; j_gene: TRBJ1-6; CDR3aa: CASNPGTDNSPLHF
v_gene: TRBV20-1; j_gene: TRBJ1-2; CDR3aa: CSASRVDRLRDYGYTF
v_gene: TRBV10-3; j_gene: TRBJ1-5; CDR3aa: CAISGGSNQPQHF
v_gene: TRBV20-1; j_gene: TRBJ2-5; CDR3aa: CSARDQGIQTQYF
v_gene: TRBV29-1; j_gene: TRBJ1-4; CDR3aa: CSVMAGEKLFF
v_gene: TRBV24-1; j_gene: TRBJ2-5; CDR3aa: CATSDFGGTQYF
v_gene: TRBV19; j_gene: TRBJ2-2; CDR3aa: CASSPRTSGYGTGELFF
v_gene: TRBV5-4; j_gene: TRBJ1-1; CDR3aa: CASRRDREPNTEAFF
v_gene: TRBV15; j_gene: TRBJ1-2; CDR3aa: CATSRIRTAYGYTF
v_gene: TRBV25-1; j_gene: TRBJ2-2; CDR3aa: CASSIGGMAGELFF
v_gene: TRBV19; j_gene: TRBJ1-1; CDR3aa: CASSTQGTGVFF
v_gene: TRBV15; j_gene: TRBJ2-7; CDR3aa: CATSRDQGGGNEQYF
v_gene: TRBV7-2; j_gene: TRBJ2-5; CDR3aa: CASNQVEQETQYF
v_gene: TRBV29-1; j_gene: TRBJ1-4; CDR3aa: CSVFLRTGPTNEKLFF
v_gene: TRBV10-3; j_gene: TRBJ2-7; CDR3aa: CASRPQVRGFDEQYF
v_gene: TRBV28; j_gene: TRBJ1-5; CDR3aa: CASKAGTRPQHF
v_gene: TRBV24-1; j_gene: TRBJ1-5; CDR3aa: CASSLSSGGSKPQHF
v_gene: TRBV4-3; j_gene: TRBJ2-5; CDR3aa: CASSLERGRETQYF
v_gene: TRBV7-9; j_gene: TRBJ2-7; CDR3aa: CANSLTSGSSYEQCF
v_gene: TRBV2; j_gene: TRBJ1-6; CDR3aa: CAGETGFDSPLHF
v_gene: TRBV20-1; j_gene: -; CDR3aa: CSASDARGSYEQYF
v_gene: TRBV5-1; j_gene: TRBJ2-7; CDR3aa: CASSLDGVFNEQYF
v_gene: TRBV9; j_gene: TRBJ1-1; CDR3aa: CASSVVGGGMNTEAFF
v_gene: TRBV29-1; j_gene: TRBJ2-7; CDR3aa: CSVEVTYEQYF
v_gene: TRBV2; j_gene: TRBJ1-2; CDR3aa: CASSERESNYGYTF
v_gene: TRBV7-9; j_gene: TRBJ1-1; CDR3aa: CASRSTLGQYRGAGTEAFF
v_gene: TRBV25-1; j_gene: TRBJ2-5; CDR3aa: CASSQGLAARETQYF
v_gene: TRBV10-3; j_gene: TRBJ2-7; CDR3aa: CASGYRGRPYEQYF
v_gene: TRBV13; j_gene: TRBJ1-1; CDR3aa: CASSPNGRATEAFF
v_gene: TRBV15; j_gene: TRBJ2-7; CDR3aa: CATSDPATGWDEQYF
v_gene: TRBV25-1; j_gene: TRBJ1-4; CDR3aa: CASSEPSRGMSEKLFF
v_gene: TRBV10-3; j_gene: TRBJ2-7; CDR3aa: CAIKRDSSYEQYF
v_gene: TRBV5-1; j_gene: TRBJ1-1; CDR3aa: CASIGPMNTEAFF
v_gene: TRBV29-1; j_gene: TRBJ1-4; CDR3aa: CSVGEVGVVDEKLFF
v_gene: TRBV7-9; j_gene: TRBJ1-3; CDR3aa: CASSSRRSSGNTIYF
v_gene: TRBV19; j_gene: TRBJ2-5; CDR3aa: CASSIGGTGRQETQYF
v_gene: TRBV7-9; j_gene: TRBJ2-7; CDR3aa: CASSPTSGEQYF
v_gene: TRBV2; j_gene: TRBJ2-7; CDR3aa: CASTEGAYEQYF
v_gene: TRBV29-1; j_gene: TRBJ2-7; CDR3aa: CSVERSGGGTYEQYF
v_gene: TRBV10-3; j_gene: TRBJ2-3; CDR3aa: CAISTVSTDTQYF
v_gene: TRBV5-1; j_gene: TRBJ2-7; CDR3aa: CASYPVRGAIYEQYF
v_gene: TRBV7-9; j_gene: TRBJ2-2; CDR3aa: CASSRGRFTGELFF
v_gene: TRBV7-9; j_gene: TRBJ2-5; CDR3aa: CASSTLALAGGETQYF